This TCR beta chain was profiled in a study of regulatory T cells in long-lasting Graves disease. The time point: persistent/refractory GD, antithyroid drugs over 5 years with positive TRAb. PBMC RNA served as the TCR library source. For TCR beta, libraries came from iRepertoire HTBI primers and Arm-PCR of CDR3 regions. TCRdb reanalysed the multiplex PCR reads using MiXCR and keeps one entry per CDR3 protein. The data hold about 660,000 distinct CDR3 sequences, with about 30% observed a single time. This clonotype has only a few counts. This TCR was recovered from a female donor with Graves disease. The sample here was peripheral blood mononuclear cells (PBMCs), taken when the disease was refractory, from a patient treated with antithyroid drugs.

CDR3 nucleotide sequence: TGCGCCAGCAGCTTGGGAGGGAACATGAACACTGAAGCTTTCTTT. Its protein product is CASSLGGNMNTEAFF. V and J are TRBV5-1 and TRBJ1-1; D unresolved. This CDR3 comprises 15 residues. The germline CDR1 and CDR2 sequences are SGHRS and YFSETQ. V was cut by 0 bases and J by 0 bases, with 9 bases left in between.